This T cell receptor (beta chain) came from a study of beta chain features in type 1 diabetes. The overall study: Healthy donors and patients had similar age, gender and cell yields. Whole-study findings and limits: Researchers report that Type 1 diabetes patients had moderately but significantly shorter TCRB CDR3s across all four CD4+ subsets.

This CDR3 is built from 19 residues. Germline lookup yields CDR1 MNHEY and CDR2 SMNVEV (reference sequence). V was pared by 5 bases and J by 0 bases, with 15 bases of the junction left unmatched. Every bit of the isolated RNA underwent reverse transcription, so sequencing read expressed TCRB transcripts. Repertoires were generated with immunoSEQ multiplex PCR, while TCRdb's copy carries only in-frame clones and drops some. The sample records about 140,000 clones, about 9.1% being singletons. Central memory, naive, regulatory and stem cell-like memory CD4+ cells were sorted by CD45RO/CCR7/CD25/CD127/CD95/CD27. Purity of each sorted population was above 98%. About this clone itself: Its cognate antigen is unknown.

J is TRBJ1-4 and V is TRBV27, with 7 bases identical to TRBD1. The TCR comes from a woman between 40 and 50 years old in good health. Material: central memory CD4+ T cells from blood. Written as DNA, the CDR3 is TGTGCCAGCAGTCTACCGGGACAGAGGATCTTTGCAACTAATGAAAAACTGTTTTTT. Translated: CASSLPGQRIFATNEKLFF.